This passage covers 31 T cell receptor beta chains from one sample sequenced in a study of blood T cell repertoires in COVID-19. Here immunoSEQ multiplex PCR was the method, and the copy in TCRdb shows in-frame clones only, minus some. The table lists 180,000 or so clones, more than 65% of them singletons. Sequencing was carried out using PBMCs or T cells enriched from blood (not recorded which). Receptors were obtained from a man aged 40-49 years who had recovered from COVID-19.

J is TRBJ2-1 and V is TRBV9, with D possibly matching TRBD1 (6 bases). CDR3 length: 16 amino acids. The germline CDR1 and CDR2 sequences are SGDLS and YYNGEE. Trimming took 0 bases from V and 3 from J, leaving 13 bases between them. The CDR3, as DNA: TGTGCCAGCAGCGTAGGGTCAGGGGTTGTCTACAATGAGCAGTTCTTC. As protein: CASSVGSGVVYNEQFF.

The rearrangement joins TRBV9 to TRBJ2-1; D not resolved. This CDR3 is 15 amino acids long. The germline V gene encodes CDR1 SGDLS and CDR2 YYNGEE. The germline V and J ends were trimmed by 0 bases and 2 bases, with 9 bases remaining between them. CDR3 protein: CASSVGRGTYNEQFF. The CDR3 nucleotides are TGTGCCAGCAGCGTAGGGCGCGGAACCTACAATGAGCAGTTCTTC.

The chain is built from TRBV24-1 and TRBJ2-7; tentative D call: TRBD1 (7 bases). The CDR3 length is 14 residues. V was shortened by 3 bases and J by 8 bases, with 16 bases between the two germline ends. The V gene's germline CDR1 is KGHDR and CDR2 SFDVKD. The CDR3 DNA follows: TGTGCCACCAGTGATCCAGGGGGAGGCTTTAAGCAGTACTTC. Translation: CATSDPGGGFKQYF.

The chain has TRBV5-1 and TRBJ2-3; possibly TRBD2 for D (5 bases). The CDR3 is 14 residues long. Germline V CDR1 and CDR2: SGHRS, YFSETQ. V was shortened by 5 bases and J by 6 bases, with 16 bases between the two germline ends. The CDR3 coding sequence is TGCGCCAGCAGGTCCGGTAGTTCGGGGGATACGCAGTATTTT. Encoded protein: CASRSGSSGDTQYF.

The chain is built from TRBV13 and TRBJ2-7; 8 bases are a match to TRBD2. The CDR3 is 16 amino acids. The V gene's germline CDR1 is PRHDT and CDR2 FYEKMQ (reference sequence). V shed 0 bases and J 5 bases; nucleotides not matched to a gene: 9. The CDR3 DNA sequence: TGTGCCAGCAGCTTAGGCGTACGACTAGCGAGCCACGAGCAGTACTTC. Protein sequence: CASSLGVRLASHEQYF.

This clone occurred once. The J gene is TRBJ2-3, the V gene TRBV19; 7 bases map to TRBD1. The CDR3 is 15 amino acids. Trimming at V came to 1 base and at J to 5 bases, leaving 6 bases not matched to a gene. Germline CDR1 is LNHDA and CDR2 is SQIVND (reference sequence). CDR3 residues: CASSIGGGGGDTQYF. The DNA for the CDR3 is TGTGCCAGTAGTATAGGAGGGGGCGGAGGAGATACGCAGTATTTT.

The chain joins TRBV5-1 to TRBJ1-4, with D possibly being TRBD1 (6 bases). Germline V lookup: CDR1 SGHRS, CDR2 YFSETQ. The CDR3 has 16 residues. V lost 3 bases and J lost 6, with 18 bases in between. The CDR3 sequence is CASSYNTGTMHEKLFF. CDR3 sequence (DNA): TGCGCCAGCAGCTACAATACAGGGACCATGCATGAAAAACTGTTTTTT.

In DNA, the CDR3 is TGTGCCAGCAGGAGACGACAGGGGGCGACTGAAGCTTTCTTT. Amino acid sequence: CASRRRQGATEAFF. The chain couples TRBV6-5 to TRBJ1-1, with TRBD1 matching 10 bases. V lost 6 bases to trimming and J lost 5 bases; unmatched junction nucleotides: 6. Germline V gene lookup returns CDR1 MNHEY and CDR2 SVGAGI. The CDR3 is 14 amino acids.

CDR3: CASRLELQETQYF. The CDR3, as DNA: TGTGCCAGCAGGCTAGAACTACAAGAGACCCAGTACTTC. This chain connects TRBV12-3 or TRBV12-4 to TRBJ2-5, with D hard to call. Trimming removed 6 bases at V and 2 bases at J, with 10 bases between. CDR3 length equals 13 residues.

The chain joins TRBV5-1 to TRBJ2-5; 9 positions agree with TRBD1. V trimming: 0 bases; J trimming: 3 bases; junction bases outside the gene matches: 12. This CDR3 region has 18 residues. Germline V gene data show CDR1 as SGHRS and CDR2 as YFSETQ. CDR3 in amino acids: CASSLGSAQDRGKETQYF. The CDR3 DNA reads TGCGCCAGCAGCTTGGGAAGTGCTCAGGACAGGGGTAAAGAGACCCAGTACTTC. The full variable domain, rest sourced from reference TRBV5-1 and TRBJ2-5, is KAGVTQTPRYLIKTRGQQVTLSCSPISGHRSVSWYQQTPGQGLQFLFEYFSETQRNKGNFPGRFSGRQFSNSRSEMNVSTLELGDSALYLCASSLGSAQDRGKETQYFGPGTRLLVL.

The chain carries TRBV6-6 and TRBJ2-7, with D possibly matching TRBD2 (5 bases). V lost 0 bases to trimming and J lost 5 bases, with 11 bases between them. The CDR3 is 14 residues long. CDR1 is MNHNY and CDR2 is SVGAGI in the germline V gene (reference sequence). The CDR3 region has the DNA TGTGCCAGCAGTTACTCCCGGACTGCCCACGAGCAGTACTTC. This gives the protein CASSYSRTAHEQYF.

Notes on this clone: The identical CDR3 is also encoded by other nucleotide sequences in the sample. V is TRBV19 and J is TRBJ1-1; 7 positions agree with TRBD1. The CDR3 is 14 residues long. Trimming removed 4 bases from V and 1 base from J; junction bases left unmatched: 3. Germline CDR1 is LNHDA and CDR2 is SQIVND (reference sequence). CDR3 DNA: TGTGCCAGTAGTAGACAGGGTGGGAACACTGAAGCTTTCTTT. This gives the protein CASSRQGGNTEAFF.

This clone appeared a single time. This chain uses TRBV7-2 with TRBJ2-7; maybe TRBD2 (5 bases). Trimming took 5 bases from V and 0 from J, leaving 14 bases between them. Germline CDR1 reads SGHTA; CDR2 reads FQGNSA. This CDR3 region has 15 residues. Here the CDR3 reads CASSRDTRNSYEQYF. The CDR3 DNA reads as TGTGCCAGCAGCCGCGACACTAGGAACTCCTACGAGCAGTACTTC.

The chain uses TRBV2 and TRBJ1-2, with D tentatively TRBD1 (6 bases). The CDR3 covers 15 residues. V was cut by 6 bases and J by 7 bases, with 21 bases left in between. CDR1 is SNHLY, CDR2 FYNNEI, per germline. CDR3 protein: CASRPDTGHSIGYTF. CDR3 sequence (DNA): TGTGCCAGCAGGCCTGATACAGGGCACTCTATTGGCTACACCTTC.

This clone turned up a few times. The chain employs TRBV4-2 and TRBJ2-1; perhaps TRBD2 as D (6 bases). V was trimmed by 0 bases and J by 9 bases, leaving 15 bases between them. The CDR3 extends over 15 amino acids. CDR1 LGHNA and CDR2 YNFKEQ come from the germline V gene. The CDR3 sequence is CASSQDQGIGGEQFF. CDR3 bases: TGTGCCAGCAGCCAAGATCAAGGGATCGGGGGTGAGCAGTTCTTC.

The rearrangement joins TRBV6-5 to TRBJ1-2, with unresolved D. Germline loops: CDR1 MNHEY, CDR2 SVGAGI. V lost 7 bases to trimming and J lost 4 bases, with 16 bases between them. There are 14 residues in the CDR3. The CDR3 loop reads CASIPLPTAYGYTF. The CDR3 nucleotides read TGTGCCAGCATTCCTCTCCCCACTGCCTATGGCTACACCTTC.

Regarding this clone: Other DNA sequences in the sample encode the same CDR3. The chain employs TRBV9 and TRBJ2-2, with 7 bases fitting TRBD1. Looked up from germline, CDR1 is SGDLS and CDR2 is YYNGEE. This CDR3 is built from 14 residues. V lost 2 bases to trimming and J lost 4 bases; unmatched junction nucleotides: 2. CDR3 loop: CASSVRTGTGELFF. The CDR3 nucleotides are TGTGCCAGCAGCGTTCGGACAGGCACCGGGGAGCTGTTTTTT. The full variable domain, in which reference TRBV9 and TRBJ2-2 provide the parts outside the CDR3, is DSGVTQTPKHLITATGQRVTLRCSPRSGDLSVYWYQQSLDQGLQFLIQYYNGEERAKGNILERFSAQQFPDLHSELNLSSLELGDSALYFCASSVRTGTGELFFGEGSRLTVL.

The chain uses TRBV28 and TRBJ1-1, with TRBD1 matching 7 bases. The CDR3 runs 17 residues. Unmatched junction bases numbered 15, after V lost 4 bases and J lost 4 bases. The V gene's germline CDR1 is MDHEN and CDR2 SYDVKM. The CDR3 is CASSSDAGQTRFTEAFF. The CDR3 DNA reads TGTGCCAGCAGTTCTGACGCGGGACAGACGAGATTCACTGAAGCTTTCTTT.

V usage is TRBV23-1 and J usage is TRBJ1-5, with 8 bases matching TRBD1. TRBV23-1 is an open reading frame, and its role is uncertain. The CDR3 has 19 amino acids. The V segment lost 0 bases and the J segment 0 bases; nucleotides outside the gene matches: 10. The CDR3 here is CASSQSTGQGFYSNQPQHF. The CDR3 DNA sequence: TGCGCCAGCAGTCAATCGACCGGACAGGGCTTTTATAGCAATCAGCCCCAGCATTTT.

The chain links TRBV15 to TRBJ1-2; D gene unclear. Deletions cut 0 bases from V and 6 bases from J, with 11 bases between. Germline V gene sequence: CDR1 LNHNV, CDR2 YYDKDF (reference sequence). The CDR3 extends over 14 amino acids. The CDR3 bases are TGTGCCACCAGCAGAGATAGCCCCAGCAATGGCTACACCTTC. It translates to CATSRDSPSNGYTF.

The genes are TRBV28 and TRBJ2-7; the match to TRBD1 covers 8 bases. Germline values: CDR1 MDHEN, CDR2 SYDVKM. V was clipped by 4 bases and J by 0 bases; unmatched bases: 5. The CDR3 covers 15 residues. The CDR3 protein is CASSWGQGASYEQYF. Here the CDR3 DNA reads TGTGCCAGCAGTTGGGGGCAGGGGGCCTCCTACGAGCAGTACTTC.

This clone came up once. The rearrangement links TRBV19 to TRBJ1-5, with D hard to call. Deletions cut 1 base from V and 9 bases from J, with 10 bases between. The CDR3 is 13 amino acids. The V gene's germline CDR1 is LNHDA and CDR2 SQIVND (reference sequence). The CDR3 DNA is TGTGCCAGTAGTATAGGTCTTGGCGGGCCCCAGCATTTT. Its protein product is CASSIGLGGPQHF.

The chain couples TRBV28 to TRBJ2-2, with TRBD2 matching 9 bases. Trimming cost V 3 bases and J 7 bases; bases outside gene matches: 9. The CDR3 is 16 residues long. Germline CDR1 MDHEN, CDR2 SYDVKM. The CDR3 loop is CASSFASGVILGELFF. Here the CDR3 DNA reads TGTGCCAGCAGTTTTGCTAGCGGGGTGATCCTCGGGGAGCTGTTTTTT. Using reference TRBV28 and TRBJ2-2 for the parts outside the CDR3, the full variable domain is DVKVTQSSRYLVKRTGEKVFLECVQDMDHENMFWYRQDPGLGLRLIYFSYDVKMKEKGDIPEGYSVSREKKERFSLILESASTNQTSMYLCASSFASGVILGELFFGEGSRLTVL.

This clone has just a few counts. The rearrangement links TRBV3-1 (or the pseudogene TRBV3-2) to TRBJ1-2; 9 bases fit TRBD1. The CDR3 sequence is 14 residues long. The germline V gene encodes CDR1 LGHDT and CDR2 YNNKEL (reference sequence). The V and J ends lost 4 bases and 7 bases, in that order; junction bases with no gene match: 7. The CDR3 DNA reads as TGTGCCAGCAGCCGCGCCGGGACAGGGCCTGGCTACACCTTC. Its translation is CASSRAGTGPGYTF.

The V gene is TRBV29-1, the J gene TRBJ1-2; tentative D call: TRBD1 (5 bases). Germline V lookup: CDR1 SQVTM, CDR2 ANQGSEA. This CDR3 comprises 11 residues. The ends were cut back, 5 bases at V and 7 bases at J, with 11 bases in the middle. CDR3 sequence: CSVLGDSGYTF. CDR3 coding DNA: TGCAGCGTTTTAGGGGACTCTGGCTACACCTTC.

The chain couples TRBV4-3 to TRBJ2-3, with D perhaps TRBD2 (5 bases). The CDR3 is 15 amino acids. V dropped 0 bases and J dropped 4 bases, with 11 bases sitting between them. Germline V gene sequence: CDR1 LGHNA, CDR2 YSLEER. DNA of the CDR3: TGCGCCAGCAGCCAAGAGGGGTGGACTTCAGATACGCAGTATTTT. It is translated as CASSQEGWTSDTQYF.

The V gene is TRBV27, the J gene TRBJ2-7; 11 nucleotides line up with TRBD2. Germline V gives CDR1 MNHEY, CDR2 SMNVEV (reference sequence). Trimming took 6 bases from V and 3 from J; bases not matched to a gene: 4. CDR3 length: 14 residues. CDR3: CASRGLADNYEQYF. CDR3 DNA sequence: TGTGCCAGCAGGGGACTAGCGGACAACTACGAGCAGTACTTC.

The chain uses TRBV5-1 and TRBJ2-2, with D possibly being TRBD2 (6 bases). This CDR3 has 15 residues. Trimming stripped 5 bases from V and 10 bases from J, with 21 bases between. CDR1 is SGHRS and CDR2 is YFSETQ in the germline V gene. The CDR3 here is CASSRDGGASVELFF. In DNA form, the CDR3 reads TGCGCCAGCAGTCGAGACGGCGGGGCGAGTGTGGAGCTGTTTTTT.

The CDR3: CASSLAAERGYTF. The DNA for the CDR3 is TGTGCCAGCAGCTTAGCCGCCGAGAGAGGCTACACCTTC. This rearrangement joins TRBV7-8 to TRBJ1-2, with D hard to call. Trimming removed 0 bases at V and 8 bases at J, with 10 bases between. This CDR3 has 13 residues. Per the germline V gene, CDR1 is SGHVS and CDR2 is FQNEAQ.

This clone was detected many times. This specimen includes other DNA sequences encoding the same CDR3. The J gene is TRBJ1-6, the V gene TRBV11-1, with 7 bases identical to TRBD1. J lost 5 bases, V lost 5 bases, and 3 bases had no gene match. The germline CDR1 and CDR2 sequences are SGHAT and FQDESV (reference sequence). The CDR3 loop spans 14 amino acids. As DNA, the CDR3 is TGTGCCAGCAGCCGGACAGGAAATAATTCACCCCTCCACTTT. Residues: CASSRTGNNSPLHF.

This clone was seen only a few times. The rearrangement joins TRBV6-5 to TRBJ1-1; no reliable D call. Trimming shortened V by 8 bases and J by 11 bases, and 15 bases separated the two germline ends. This CDR3 has 11 residues. Per germline, CDR1 MNHEY and CDR2 SVGAGI. CDR3 bases: TGTGCCAGCGCCGAGCGATTCTACGCTTTCTTT. Residues: CASAERFYAFF.